Given below is one T cell receptor (beta chain) in context. Its antigen remains unidentified. There are no base qualities to consult, and no much larger clone falls within one base. This sample is drawn from a study of control samples from healthy donors and cancer patients (dated by TCRdb to 2020 to 2021). Libraries were prepared through the immunoSEQ multiplex PCR assay. Entries here come from immuneACCESS through TCRdb and include only in-frame sequences with V and J called. Some clones fail to appear in such tables; in the studies checked, an unresolved V gene covers under half of the shortfall, and the cause of the remainder is unknown. Counted in this sample were about 97,000 clones; 92% of them appeared once. Less than 2.5% of the sample comes from the top ten. The CDR1 and CDR2 encoded by the germline V gene (reference sequence) are LGHDT and YNNKEL. Germline trimming amounts to 3 bases on V and 2 bases on J, with 15 as the count of junction bases outside the gene matches. Including the terminal cysteine and phenylalanine, the CDR3 comprises 19 residues. Of the read, only the CDR3 DNA is kept; its 57 bases are in frame from base 1.

This receptor was identified in a woman in her late teens or twenties in good health. The chain was built from TRBV3-1 (or the pseudogene TRBV3-2) and TRBJ1-4, with 7 bases matching TRBD1. The sample comprised blood. DNA sequence: TGTGCCAGCAGCCACCTAAAGGACAGGCCGTTTGCCACTAATGAAAAACTGTTTTTT. Its product reads: CASSHLKDRPFATNEKLFF.